The 8 T cell receptor beta chains given below trace back to one sample, sequenced in a study of T cells in Graves' hyperthyroidism and ophthalmopathy. RNA transcripts were the template for amplifying TCR beta CDR3 regions. The study used the HTBI primer set for a first-round RT-PCR of the TCR CDR3. TCRdb re-derived calls from the multiplex PCR reads in MiXCR, one entry per CDR3 protein. The sample lists roughly 650,000 distinct CDR3 sequences; more than 15% were seen once. The specimen was blood. The receptors shown here come from a woman in her 40s with Graves' ophthalmopathy.

This clonotype appeared many times. The gene calls are TRBV18 and TRBJ2-3; a weak D match, TRBD1 (5 bases). The CDR3 covers 15 residues. Trimming shortened V by 0 bases and J by 5 bases, and 12 bases separated the two germline ends. CDR1 KGHSH and CDR2 LQKENI come from the germline V gene. The CDR3 sequence is CASSPPGAWGDTQYF. DNA for the CDR3: TGTGCCAGCTCACCACCAGGGGCGTGGGGAGATACGCAGTATTTT.

This clonotype was detected a few times. V is TRBV11-2 and J is TRBJ1-1; 12 bases line up with TRBD1. V lost 5 bases and J lost 6; bases outside the gene matches: 10. Germline V gene data show CDR1 as SGHAT and CDR2 as FQNNGV. The CDR3 has 16 residues. This CDR3 is CASSPWGTGGSSEAFF. CDR3 bases: TGTGCCAGCAGCCCCTGGGGGACAGGGGGCAGCTCTGAAGCTTTCTTT.

This clonotype was detected a few times. This chain joins TRBV3-1 and TRBJ2-5, with 8 bases aligning to TRBD2. Germline V gene data show CDR1 as LGHDT and CDR2 as YNNKEL (reference sequence). CDR3 length equals 15 residues. J gave up 2 bases and V 8 bases, and 10 bases lay outside the gene matches. DNA of the CDR3: TGTGCCAGCGGCCTATCGCGGGGGGTACAAGAGACCCAGTACTTC. Protein: CASGLSRGVQETQYF.

This clonotype was detected only a few times. The V call is TRBV7-3, the J call TRBJ2-1; D is ambiguous. With 7 bases removed from V and 0 bases from J, the gap between germline ends came to 19 bases. The CDR3 contains 17 residues. In germline, CDR1 is SGHTA, CDR2 FQGTGA. The CDR3 DNA follows: TGTGCCAGCACCCTGACATCCCAACGGGTCTCCTACAATGAGCAGTTCTTC. Its protein product is CASTLTSQRVSYNEQFF.

This clonotype was found many times. The chain has TRBV28 and TRBJ2-3, with 8 bases aligning to TRBD2. Germline CDR1 MDHEN, CDR2 SYDVKM. This CDR3 has 14 residues. V shed 7 bases, J shed 2 bases, and the junction held 5 bases outside the gene matches. CDR3 sequence: CASIRGGFTDTQYF. The CDR3 bases are TGTGCCAGCATTCGGGGGGGATTCACAGATACGCAGTATTTT. The full variable domain, in which reference TRBV28 and TRBJ2-3 provide the parts outside the CDR3, is DVKVTQSSRYLVKRTGEKVFLECVQDMDHENMFWYRQDPGLGLRLIYFSYDVKMKEKGDIPEGYSVSREKKERFSLILESASTNQTSMYLCASIRGGFTDTQYFGPGTRLTVL.

In this sample, this clonotype turned up many times. J is TRBJ2-3 and V is TRBV30; D tentatively fits TRBD1 or TRBD2 (5 bases each). The V end lost 1 base, the J end lost 3 bases, and 14 bases lay between the germline ends. Germline V gives CDR1 GTSNPN, CDR2 SVGIG (reference sequence). There are 15 residues in the CDR3. The CDR3 here is CAWSALGPKTDTQYF. Here the CDR3 DNA reads TGTGCCTGGAGTGCTCTGGGACCGAAGACAGATACGCAGTATTTT. The full variable domain, with the rest looked up from reference TRBV30 and TRBJ2-3, is SQTIHQWPATLVQPVGSPLSLECTVEGTSNPNLYWYRQAAGRGLQLLFYSVGIGQISSEVPQNLSASRPQDRQFILSSKKLLLSDSGFYLCAWSALGPKTDTQYFGPGTRLTVL.

This clonotype was picked up many times. V gene TRBV2 combines with J gene TRBJ1-4, with D perhaps TRBD1 (6 bases). Germline V gene sequence: CDR1 SNHLY, CDR2 FYNNEI. This CDR3 is built from 17 residues. Trimming cost V 1 base and J 4 bases, with 16 bases left between them. CDR3 in DNA: TGTGCCAGCAGTGAAGAAGAAGGGGGACGAGTTAATGAAAAACTGTTTTTT. Protein product: CASSEEEGGRVNEKLFF.

This clonotype was seen a few times. The chain is built from TRBV20-1 and TRBJ1-1; TRBD1 aligns across 9 bases. CDR3 length: 13 amino acids. Germline assignment: CDR1 DFQATT and CDR2 SNEGSKA (reference sequence). The V and J ends lost 4 bases and 5 bases, in that order; junction bases with no gene match: 5. CDR3 coding DNA: TGCAGTGCTACGGACAGGGGAGGAACTGAAGCTTTCTTT. This gives the protein CSATDRGGTEAFF.